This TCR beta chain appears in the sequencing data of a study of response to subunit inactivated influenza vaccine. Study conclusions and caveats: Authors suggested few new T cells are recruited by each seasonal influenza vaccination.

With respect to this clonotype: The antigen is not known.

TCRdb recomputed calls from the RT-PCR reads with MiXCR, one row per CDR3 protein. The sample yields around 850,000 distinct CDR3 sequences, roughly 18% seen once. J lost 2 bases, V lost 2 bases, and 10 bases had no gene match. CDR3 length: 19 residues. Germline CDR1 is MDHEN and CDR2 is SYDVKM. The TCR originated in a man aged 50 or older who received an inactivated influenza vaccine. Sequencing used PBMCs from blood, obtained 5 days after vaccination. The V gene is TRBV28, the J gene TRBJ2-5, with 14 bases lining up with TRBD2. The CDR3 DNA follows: TGTGCCAGCAGTTTAAGCGGACTAGCGGGAGGAGGGGGTCAAGAGACCCAGTACTTC. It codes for CASSLSGLAGGGGQETQYF. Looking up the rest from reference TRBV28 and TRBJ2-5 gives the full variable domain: DVKVTQSSRYLVKRTGEKVFLECVQDMDHENMFWYRQDPGLGLRLIYFSYDVKMKEKGDIPEGYSVSREKKERFSLILESASTNQTSMYLCASSLSGLAGGGGQETQYFGPGTRLLVL.